These 27 T cell receptor beta chains were all obtained from the same sample, sequenced in a study of vaccination and CD4 T cells after COVID-19. Treatment here: roughly 11-day PBMC culture with coronavirus spike peptide pools or control peptides (ViraFEST assay). These TCRs' antigens remain unknown. Sequencing of cultured CD4+ T cell DNA used the Oncomine TCR Beta short-read assay. A single record per CDR3 protein comes from TCRdb applying MiXCR to the PCR reads. The sample holds about 21,000 distinct CDR3 sequences, roughly half seen once. The input for sequencing was CD4+ T cells from blood, cultured in vitro, taken after SARS-CoV-2 vaccination. Receptor source: a human donor who had recovered from COVID-19.

This clonotype was seen more than once but under ten times. The chain recombines TRBV7-2 with TRBJ2-3; maybe TRBD2 (5 bases). CDR1 and CDR2 from the germline V gene are SGHTA and FQGNSA. Trimming stripped 0 bases from V and 6 bases from J, with 19 bases between. The length of the CDR3 is 17 residues. CDR3: CASSLARLPVTDDTQYF. The DNA of the CDR3 is TGTGCCAGCAGCTTAGCGCGACTACCGGTAACAGATGATACGCAGTATTTT.

This clonotype was recorded once. This chain connects TRBV11-2 to TRBJ2-5, with 8 bases fitting TRBD1. J was trimmed by 5 bases and V by 7 bases; bases with no gene match: 6. This CDR3 region has 13 residues. CDR1 is SGHAT, CDR2 FQNNGV, per germline. The CDR3 region has the DNA TGTGCCAGCACCAGGACAGGGAGGGAGACCCAGTACTTC. This encodes CASTRTGRETQYF.

This clonotype turned up a few times. The V and J genes are TRBV6-2 or TRBV6-3 and TRBJ1-1; D ambiguous. In germline, CDR1 is MNHEY, CDR2 SVGEGT. The CDR3 contains 14 residues. With 0 bases removed from V and 1 base from J, the gap between germline ends came to 6 bases. Here the CDR3 DNA reads TGTGCCAGCAGTTACTCTCGCAGGAACACTGAAGCTTTCTTT. Its protein is CASSYSRRNTEAFF.

This clonotype was observed a few times. The chain is built from TRBV20-1 and TRBJ1-6; 7 nucleotides line up with TRBD1. The CDR3 has 13 amino acids. The germline CDR1 and CDR2 sequences are DFQATT and SNEGSKA (reference sequence). J lost 7 bases, V lost 6 bases, and 6 bases had no gene match. The CDR3 nucleotides are TGCAGTGCCGCCGGGACAGACAATTCACCCCTCCACTTT. Residues: CSAAGTDNSPLHF.

The genes are TRBV20-1 and TRBJ1-3; no reliable D call. Germline assignment: CDR1 DFQATT and CDR2 SNEGSKA (reference sequence). CDR3 length equals 16 residues. Trimming took 5 bases from V and 0 from J, leaving 17 bases between them. The CDR3: CSARGGEPSSGNTIYF. The CDR3 DNA is TGCAGTGCTCGTGGCGGGGAGCCGAGCTCTGGAAACACCATATATTTT.

This clonotype appeared once. The V and J genes are TRBV19 and TRBJ2-1; 7 bases line up with TRBD2. V lost 5 bases and J lost 3; bases outside the gene matches: 10. The germline V gene encodes CDR1 LNHDA and CDR2 SQIVND (reference sequence). There are 16 residues in the CDR3. The DNA of the CDR3 is TGTGCCAGTAGTGTAGGGGAGCGGGGACTCTACAATGAGCAGTTCTTC. Encoded protein: CASSVGERGLYNEQFF.

In its sample, this clonotype was seen a few times. The CDR3 nucleotides are TGTGCCACCAGCAGGGCTTTCGCCACTGAAGCTTTCTTT. Amino acids: CATSRAFATEAFF. The gene calls are TRBV15 and TRBJ1-1; D ambiguous. V lost 3 bases and J lost 4, with 9 bases in between. The CDR3 has 13 amino acids. CDR1 LNHNV and CDR2 YYDKDF come from the germline V gene (reference sequence).

The chain recombines TRBV27 with TRBJ1-2; D perhaps matches TRBD1 (6 bases). The CDR3 extends over 14 amino acids. Germline CDR1 is MNHEY and CDR2 is SMNVEV (reference sequence). With 6 bases removed from V and 2 bases from J, the gap between germline ends came to 13 bases. The CDR3 coding sequence is TGTGCCAGCAGCCCCACGGGGGGCAACTATGGCTACACCTTC. Translated, it gives CASSPTGGNYGYTF.

This clonotype is termed medium-sized. The genes are TRBV20-1 and TRBJ1-3; D is uncertain. With 6 bases removed from V and 0 bases from J, the gap between germline ends came to 9 bases. Germline lookup yields CDR1 DFQATT and CDR2 SNEGSKA (reference sequence). CDR3 length: 13 residues. The CDR3 bases are TGCAGTGCCCCCGGGGACTCTGGAAACACCATATATTTT. Protein: CSAPGDSGNTIYF.

The rearrangement joins TRBV21-1 to TRBJ2-3; the DNA was not used to check the table's D call, TRBD1. TRBV21-1 has pseudogene status. This CDR3 contains 14 residues. CDR3 sequence: CASLEGHRADTQYF. The CDR3 DNA reads TGTGCCAGCTTAGAGGGGCATCGGGCAGATACGCAGTATTTT.

The chain is built from TRBV7-2 and TRBJ2-7, with TRBD1 matching 10 bases. Trimming at V came to 0 bases and at J to 5 bases, leaving 4 bases not matched to a gene. CDR1 and CDR2 (germline): SGHTA, FQGNSA. This CDR3 has 15 amino acids. The CDR3 DNA reads as TGTGCCAGCAGCTTAGCGAGGGGACAGGGGAACGAGCAGTACTTC. It translates to CASSLARGQGNEQYF.

This chain joins TRBV7-2 and TRBJ2-1; no reliable D call. The germline CDR1 and CDR2 sequences are SGHTA and FQGNSA. V was trimmed by 4 bases and J by 4 bases, leaving 8 bases between them. This CDR3 spans 13 amino acids. The CDR3 here is CASSWTRYNEQFF. CDR3 in DNA: TGTGCCAGCAGCTGGACCCGTTACAATGAGCAGTTCTTC.

The genes are TRBV12-3 or TRBV12-4 and TRBJ2-5, with unresolved D. This CDR3 is 13 amino acids long. V lost 8 bases to trimming and J lost 1 base, with 11 bases between them. The chain's CDR3 is CASLRSPQETQYF. The CDR3 DNA reads as TGTGCCAGCCTTCGGAGCCCCCAAGAGACCCAGTACTTC.

The V and J genes are TRBV6-5 and TRBJ1-6, with D possibly matching TRBD1 (6 bases). Germline CDR1 is MNHEY and CDR2 is SVGAGI. The ends were cut back, 4 bases at V and 13 bases at J, with 20 bases in the middle. The CDR3 extends over 15 amino acids. The CDR3 region has the DNA TGTGCCAGCAGTTTCAGGGGCCTCAATTCTGGCCCCCTCCACTTT. It is translated as CASSFRGLNSGPLHF.

This clonotype was found once. V usage is TRBV29-1 and J usage is TRBJ1-2, with D tentatively TRBD1 (6 bases). CDR3 length: 10 amino acids. Germline lookup yields CDR1 SQVTM and CDR2 ANQGSEA. Trimming removed 5 bases from V and 8 bases from J, with 9 bases in between. The CDR3 coding sequence is TGCAGCGTTCGGACAGAAGGCTACACCTTC. It yields the protein CSVRTEGYTF.

The gene calls are TRBV5-4 and TRBJ1-1; maybe TRBD1 (6 bases). Trimming pared 5 bases from V and 6 bases from J, leaving 17 bases between. The CDR3 has 14 residues. CDR1 and CDR2 from the germline V gene are SGHNT and YYREEE (reference sequence). CDR3 DNA: TGTGCCAGCAGGCGGGACACCGGATCAGCTGAAGCTTTCTTT. It translates to CASRRDTGSAEAFF.

This clonotype was detected a few times. The chain carries TRBV11-2 and TRBJ2-7; TRBD1 is a possible D gene (5 bases). V lost 0 bases to trimming and J lost 3 bases, with 9 bases between them. The CDR3 extends over 14 amino acids. CDR1 and CDR2 from the germline V gene are SGHAT and FQNNGV. CDR3 region: CASSLDTQGYEQYF. As DNA, the CDR3 is TGTGCCAGCAGCTTAGATACCCAGGGCTACGAGCAGTACTTC.

The genes are TRBV29-1 and TRBJ2-7, with 12 bases fitting TRBD1. Germline trimming cut 3 bases from V and 7 bases from J; bases unmatched to any gene: 10. The germline V gene encodes CDR1 SQVTM and CDR2 ANQGSEA. CDR3 length equals 15 residues. The CDR3: CSVDGTGGAAREQYF. In DNA, the CDR3 is TGCAGCGTTGATGGGACAGGGGGCGCCGCGCGGGAGCAGTACTTC.

The CDR3 DNA follows: TGTGCCAGCAGTTACTCCACTCCAACCGAGACCGTCGGTACTAACTATGGCTACACCTTC. It translates to CASSYSTPTETVGTNYGYTF. This chain joins TRBV6-5 and TRBJ1-2; D ambiguous. From germline, CDR1 is MNHEY and CDR2 SVGAGI. V was shortened by 0 bases and J by 0 bases, with 23 bases between the two germline ends. CDR3 length: 20 residues.

The chain carries TRBV4-2 and TRBJ1-1; 7 bases agree with TRBD1. The CDR3 has 15 amino acids. J gave up 1 base and V 2 bases, and 4 bases lay outside the gene matches. Germline V gene data show CDR1 as LGHNA and CDR2 as YNFKEQ. The CDR3 DNA reads as TGTGCCAGCAGCCAATCCGGGACAGCGAACACTGAAGCTTTCTTT. It specifies CASSQSGTANTEAFF.

V and J are TRBV7-9 and TRBJ2-3; TRBD2 matches 9 bases. The germline CDR1 and CDR2 sequences are SEHNR and FQNEAQ (reference sequence). After removal of 0 bases from V and 4 bases from J, the junction contained 2 bases not matched to a gene. CDR3 length: 15 amino acids. DNA for the CDR3: TGTGCCAGCAGCTTAGCGACTAGCGGAGCAGATACGCAGTATTTT. Encoded protein: CASSLATSGADTQYF.

V gene TRBV6-1 combines with J gene TRBJ2-2; 12 bases are a match to TRBD1. There are 13 residues in the CDR3. J lost 7 bases, V lost 11 bases, and 5 bases had no gene match. The V gene's germline CDR1 is MNHNS and CDR2 SASEGT. The CDR3 here is CAGGQGAGGELFF. The CDR3 region has the DNA TGTGCCGGGGGACAGGGGGCCGGCGGGGAGCTGTTTTTT.

The gene calls are TRBV6-1 and TRBJ1-2; weak D call: TRBD1 (5 bases). The CDR3 is 13 amino acids. Deletions cut 5 bases from V and 3 bases from J, with 10 bases between. From germline, CDR1 is MNHNS and CDR2 SASEGT. The chain's CDR3 is CASSRQGDYGYTF. The CDR3 bases are TGTGCCAGCAGTCGGCAGGGTGACTATGGCTACACCTTC.

The rearrangement uses TRBV28 and TRBJ2-3, with 9 bases that match TRBD2. CDR3 length: 15 amino acids. The trim removed 5 bases at V and 1 base at J, leaving 4 bases unmatched. From germline, CDR1 is MDHEN and CDR2 SYDVKM. Written as DNA, the CDR3 is TGTGCCAGCAGTCTTAGCGGGAGTGGCACAGATACGCAGTATTTT. Protein sequence: CASSLSGSGTDTQYF.

This CDR3 reads CSARDPGQGGGGYTF. The CDR3 DNA is TGCAGTGCTAGAGATCCGGGACAGGGCGGTGGTGGCTACACCTTC. The rearrangement links TRBV20-1 to TRBJ1-2, with 9 bases fitting TRBD1. With 0 bases clipped from V and 7 bases from J, the junction kept 9 bases outside the gene matches. This CDR3 has 15 residues. Germline CDR1 and CDR2: DFQATT and SNEGSKA (reference sequence).

The chain recombines TRBV2 with TRBJ2-1; the match to TRBD2 covers 10 bases. V lost 0 bases and J lost 6; bases outside the gene matches: 5. The CDR3 extends over 16 amino acids. Germline-derived CDR1 and CDR2 are SNHLY and FYNNEI. The CDR3 loop reads CASSEALAGRSNEQFF. Written as DNA, the CDR3 is TGTGCCAGCAGTGAAGCACTAGCGGGGCGGAGCAATGAGCAGTTCTTC.

V and J are TRBV12-3 or TRBV12-4 and TRBJ2-3; D is uncertain. The CDR3 runs to 15 residues. Trimming removed 4 bases at V and 5 bases at J, with 16 bases between. The CDR3 nucleotides read TGTGCCAGCAGTTGGGGTTTGGGTTCGATAGATACGCAGTATTTT. Its translation: CASSWGLGSIDTQYF.